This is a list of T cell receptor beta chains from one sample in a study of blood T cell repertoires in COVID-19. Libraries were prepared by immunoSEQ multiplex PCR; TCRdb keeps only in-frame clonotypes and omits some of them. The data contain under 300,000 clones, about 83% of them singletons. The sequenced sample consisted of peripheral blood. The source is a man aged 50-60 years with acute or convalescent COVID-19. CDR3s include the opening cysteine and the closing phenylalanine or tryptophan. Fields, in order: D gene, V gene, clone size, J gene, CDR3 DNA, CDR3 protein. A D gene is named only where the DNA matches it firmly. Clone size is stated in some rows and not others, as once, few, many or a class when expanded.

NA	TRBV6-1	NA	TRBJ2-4	TGTGCCAGCAGTGAAGGTATAGGACTAGCCAAAAACATTCAGTACTTC	CASSEGIGLAKNIQYF
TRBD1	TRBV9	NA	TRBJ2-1	TGTGCCAGCAGCGGTGGACAGGGGGCTCACAATGAGCAGTTCTTC	CASSGGQGAHNEQFF
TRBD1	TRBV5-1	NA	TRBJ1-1	TGCGCCAGCAGCCAAAGCAGGGGGCTAACTGAAGCTTTCTTT	CASSQSRGLTEAFF
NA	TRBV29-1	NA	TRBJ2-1	TGCAGCGTTGAAAGAGGGAAGGAGCAGTTCTTC	CSVERGKEQFF
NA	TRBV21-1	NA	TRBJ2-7	TGTGCCAGCAGTATACTAGTCTCCGAGCAGTACTTC	CASSILVSEQYF
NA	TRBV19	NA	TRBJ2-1	TGTGCCAGTAGAGAACCCTCTATAAACAATGAGCAGTTCTTC	CASREPSINNEQFF
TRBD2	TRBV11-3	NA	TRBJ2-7	TGTGCCAGCAGCTTAGTTGGGGGAGGGCCCTCCGAGCAGTACTTC	CASSLVGGGPSEQYF
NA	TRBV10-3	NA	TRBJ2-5	TGTGCCATCAGTGAGTCGGGGAGAGGGGGAAGGGAGACCCAGTACTTC	CAISESGRGGRETQYF
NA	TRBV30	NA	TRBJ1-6	TGTGCCTGGAGTGATTACAGGGAAACACCCCTCCACTTT	CAWSDYRETPLHF
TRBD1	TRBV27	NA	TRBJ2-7	TGTGCCAGCAGTACCCCGGGACAGGGATACGAGCAGTACTTC	CASSTPGQGYEQYF
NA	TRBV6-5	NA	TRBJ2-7	TGTGCCAGCAGTAGGACACTTCTACGGGAGCAGTACTTC	CASSRTLLREQYF
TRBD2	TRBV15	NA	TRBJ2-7	TGTGCCACCAGCAGAGAATTGGGGGGGGGCTACGAGCAGTACTTC	CATSRELGGGYEQYF
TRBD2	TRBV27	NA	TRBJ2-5	TGTGCCAGCAGCGAAGCGGGAGCGGGAGAGACCCAGTACTTC	CASSEAGAGETQYF
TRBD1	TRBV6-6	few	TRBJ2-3	TGTGCCAGCCGGGACAGGGAAACAGATACGCAGTATTTT	CASRDRETDTQYF
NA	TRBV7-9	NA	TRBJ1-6	TGTGCCAGCAGCTCTAGGAAGGCTGGGGCAGGCTCACCCCTCCACTTT	CASSSRKAGAGSPLHF
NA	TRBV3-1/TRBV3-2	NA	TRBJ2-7	TGTGCCAGCAGCCAACGGGACTTCTACGAGCAGTACTTC	CASSQRDFYEQYF
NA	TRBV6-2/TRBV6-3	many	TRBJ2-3	TGTGCCAGCAGTTACTCGACTAGCACAGATACGCAGTATTTT	CASSYSTSTDTQYF
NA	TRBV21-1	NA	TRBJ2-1	TGTGCCAGCAGCAAAGATCGGACTAGCGGGACGAATGAGCAGTTCTTC	CASSKDRTSGTNEQFF
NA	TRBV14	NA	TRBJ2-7	TGTGCCAGCAGCCAAGATCGCAGGCCTGCTCCCCACGAGCAGTACTTC	CASSQDRRPAPHEQYF
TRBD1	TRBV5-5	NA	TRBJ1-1	TGTGCCAGCAGCGCAGGGACAGGGGAGACTGAAGCTTTCTTT	CASSAGTGETEAFF
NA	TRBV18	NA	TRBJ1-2	TGTGCCAGCTCACCACCGTCCGGTTTAGGGAGGTCCAATGGCTACACCTTC	CASSPPSGLGRSNGYTF
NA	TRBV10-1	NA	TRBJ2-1	TGCGCCAGCAGTGAGCGTACAGCCCCCTACAATGAGCAGTTCTTC	CASSERTAPYNEQFF
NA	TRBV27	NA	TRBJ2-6	TGTGCCAGCAGTCCTAGCTCTGGGGCCAACGTCCTGACTTTC	CASSPSSGANVLTF
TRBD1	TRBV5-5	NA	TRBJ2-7	TGTGCCAGCAGGCAGGGACAGGGGGGAGTCGGGTGGTTCTACGAGCAGTACTTC	CASRQGQGGVGWFYEQYF
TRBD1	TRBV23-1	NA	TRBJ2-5	TGCGCCAGCAGTCATCCGACAGGGGAAGAGACCCAGTACTTC	CASSHPTGEETQYF
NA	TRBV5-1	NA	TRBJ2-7	TGCGCCAGCAGGCAAGTAGGGGACGAGCAGTACTTC	CASRQVGDEQYF
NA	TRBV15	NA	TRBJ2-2	TGTGCCACCAGCAGAGGGACTTCGGCCGGGGAGCTGTTTTTT	CATSRGTSAGELFF
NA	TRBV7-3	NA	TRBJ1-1	TGTGCCAGCAGCCCCAACATGAACACTGAAGCTTTCTTT	CASSPNMNTEAFF
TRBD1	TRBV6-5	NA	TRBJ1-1	TGTGCCAGCAGGTTGACAGGGGGGAACACTGAAGCTTTCTTT	CASRLTGGNTEAFF
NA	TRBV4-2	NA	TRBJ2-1	TGTGCCAGCAGCCAAAACCCATACTTTACCGAGACATACAATGAGCAGTTCTTC	CASSQNPYFTETYNEQFF
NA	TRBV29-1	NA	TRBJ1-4	TGCAGCGTTTCCCCAGGATCTAATGAAAAACTGTTTTTT	CSVSPGSNEKLFF
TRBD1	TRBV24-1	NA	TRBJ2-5	TGTGCCACCAGTGATAGGACAGGAGCACCTTCGAGGGAGACCCAGTACTTC	CATSDRTGAPSRETQYF
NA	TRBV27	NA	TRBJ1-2	TGTGCCAGCACCTCATTCGGGAGTCATGGCTACACCTTC	CASTSFGSHGYTF
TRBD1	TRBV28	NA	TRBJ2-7	TGTGCCAGCAGTCCCGGGACAGATCTCTACGAGCAGTACTTC	CASSPGTDLYEQYF
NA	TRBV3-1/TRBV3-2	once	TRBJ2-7	TGTGCCAGCAGCCAAGACAAGGCAGGGTTTTACGAGCAGTACTTC	CASSQDKAGFYEQYF
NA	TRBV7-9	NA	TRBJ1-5	TGTGCCAGCAGCGGGGGCCGCATCAATCAGTCCCAGCATTTT	CASSGGRINQSQHF
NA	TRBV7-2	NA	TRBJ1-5	TGTGCCAGCAGCTTAGGAGCCTCGGGGGGCAATCAGCCCCAGCATTTT	CASSLGASGGNQPQHF
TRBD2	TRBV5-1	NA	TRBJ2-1	TGCGCCAGCAGCGTTACTCCAATTAGCGGGGGGTTGTCGGAGCAGTTCTTC	CASSVTPISGGLSEQFF
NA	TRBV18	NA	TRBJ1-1	TGTGCCAGCTCACGTTCGCAGGGCCGGATGAACACTGAAGCTTTCTTT	CASSRSQGRMNTEAFF
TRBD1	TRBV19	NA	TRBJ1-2	TGTGCCAGTAGACCCGGGACAGGGATGTCCCACTATGGCTACACCTTC	CASRPGTGMSHYGYTF
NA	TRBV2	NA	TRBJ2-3	TGTGCCAGCAGTGGGGGGAGGTCTAGCACAGATACGCAGTATTTT	CASSGGRSSTDTQYF
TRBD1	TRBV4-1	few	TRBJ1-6	TGCGCCAGCAGCCAAGGGACAGGGAACTCACCCCTCCACTTT	CASSQGTGNSPLHF
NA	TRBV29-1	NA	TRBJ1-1	TGCAGCGTCTCCGCGGCCGAAGCTTTCTTT	CSVSAAEAFF
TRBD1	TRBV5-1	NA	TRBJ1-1	TGCGCCAGCAGCACCCGGACAGGGGGCATTGAAGCTTTCTTT	CASSTRTGGIEAFF
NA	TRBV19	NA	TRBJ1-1	TGTGCCAGTAGGGGGAGTATGTGGCCCGCGCCGAACACTGAAGCTTTCTTT	CASRGSMWPAPNTEAFF
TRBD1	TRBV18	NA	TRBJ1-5	TGTGCCAGCTCACCGTCGGGACAGGACAATCAGCCCCAGCATTTT	CASSPSGQDNQPQHF